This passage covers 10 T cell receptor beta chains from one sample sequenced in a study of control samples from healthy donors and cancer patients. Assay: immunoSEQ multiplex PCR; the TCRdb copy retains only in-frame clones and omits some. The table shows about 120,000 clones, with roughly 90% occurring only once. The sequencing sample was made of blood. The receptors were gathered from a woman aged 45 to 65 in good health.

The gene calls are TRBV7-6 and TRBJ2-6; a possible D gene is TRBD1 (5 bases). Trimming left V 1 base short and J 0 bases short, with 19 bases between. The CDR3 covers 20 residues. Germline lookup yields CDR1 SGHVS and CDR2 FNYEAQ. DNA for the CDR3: TGTGCCAGCAGCTTAGAGGGCGGCTCAGGGCCTCTCTCTGGGGCCAACGTCCTGACTTTC. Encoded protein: CASSLEGGSGPLSGANVLTF.

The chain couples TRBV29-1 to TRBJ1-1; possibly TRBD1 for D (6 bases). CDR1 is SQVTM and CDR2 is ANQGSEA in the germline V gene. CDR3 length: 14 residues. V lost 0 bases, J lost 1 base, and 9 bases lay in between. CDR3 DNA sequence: TGCAGCGTTGAAGATTACAGGGCGAACACTGAAGCTTTCTTT. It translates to CSVEDYRANTEAFF.

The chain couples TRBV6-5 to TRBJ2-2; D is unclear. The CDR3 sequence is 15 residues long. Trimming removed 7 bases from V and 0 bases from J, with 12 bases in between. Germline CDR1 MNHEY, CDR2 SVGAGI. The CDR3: CASTIDFPNTGELFF. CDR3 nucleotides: TGTGCCAGCACCATCGACTTCCCGAACACCGGGGAGCTGTTTTTT.

CDR3 in amino acids: CASSLAGGSNEKLFF. CDR3 sequence (DNA): TGCGCCAGCAGCTTGGCGGGGGGGTCTAATGAAAAACTGTTTTTT. The rearrangement joins TRBV5-1 to TRBJ1-4; D perhaps matches TRBD1 (5 bases). This CDR3 contains 15 residues. Trimming left V 0 bases short and J 3 bases short, with 9 bases between. Germline V gene sequence: CDR1 SGHRS, CDR2 YFSETQ.

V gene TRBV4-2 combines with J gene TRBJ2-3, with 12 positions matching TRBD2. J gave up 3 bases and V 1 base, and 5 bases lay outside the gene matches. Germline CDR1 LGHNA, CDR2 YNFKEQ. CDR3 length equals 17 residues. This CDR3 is CASSQAPSGRATDTQYF. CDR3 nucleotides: TGTGCCAGCAGCCAAGCCCCTAGCGGGAGGGCGACAGATACGCAGTATTTT.

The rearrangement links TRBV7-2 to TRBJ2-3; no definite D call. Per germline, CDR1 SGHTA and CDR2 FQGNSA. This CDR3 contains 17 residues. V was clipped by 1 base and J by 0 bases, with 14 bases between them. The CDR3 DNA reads TGTGCCAGCAGCTTAGTTTGGGCGGCCATTAGCACAGATACGCAGTATTTT. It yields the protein CASSLVWAAISTDTQYF.

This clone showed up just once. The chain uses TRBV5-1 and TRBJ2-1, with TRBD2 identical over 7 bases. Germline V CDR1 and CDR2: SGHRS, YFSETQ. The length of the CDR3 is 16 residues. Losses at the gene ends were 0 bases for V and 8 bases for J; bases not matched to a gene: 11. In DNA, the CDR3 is TGCGCCAGCAGCTTGGACCTAGCGGCGCTTGGCTATGAGCAGTTCTTC. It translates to CASSLDLAALGYEQFF.

The CDR3 region has the DNA TGTGCCAGCAGTTTCGGGGACAGGGCCTACGAGCAGTACTTC. It translates to CASSFGDRAYEQYF. V gene TRBV6-5 combines with J gene TRBJ2-7; 9 bases align to TRBD1. Germline V gene data show CDR1 as MNHEY and CDR2 as SVGAGI. J gave up 2 bases and V 4 bases, and 3 bases lay outside the gene matches. The CDR3 has 14 residues.

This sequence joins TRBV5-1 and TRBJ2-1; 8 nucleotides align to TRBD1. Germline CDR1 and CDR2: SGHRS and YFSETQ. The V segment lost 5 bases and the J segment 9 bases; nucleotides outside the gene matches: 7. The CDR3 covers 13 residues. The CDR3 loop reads CASSSLDRVEQFF. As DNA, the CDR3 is TGCGCCAGCAGTTCTCTGGACAGGGTTGAGCAGTTCTTC.

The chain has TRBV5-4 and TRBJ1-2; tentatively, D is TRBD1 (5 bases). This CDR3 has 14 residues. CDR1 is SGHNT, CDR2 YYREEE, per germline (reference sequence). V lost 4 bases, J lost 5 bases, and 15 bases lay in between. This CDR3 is CASSRDGGMYGYTF. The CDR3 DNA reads TGTGCCAGCAGCCGCGACGGGGGGATGTATGGCTACACCTTC.